The 15 T cell receptor beta chains given below trace back to one sample, sequenced in a study of blood T cell repertoires in COVID-19. Measured with immunoSEQ multiplex PCR; TCRdb has only the in-frame clones, and not every one. The sample shows about 140,000 clones, about 80% of them seen only once. Sequences were obtained from PBMCs or T cells enriched from blood (not recorded which). The receptors shown here come from a woman aged 45-60 years who had recovered from COVID-19.

This chain joins TRBV5-4 and TRBJ2-1, with D unclear. Looked up from germline, CDR1 is SGHNT and CDR2 is YYREEE (reference sequence). The CDR3 has 13 amino acids. V lost 3 bases and J 6 bases, leaving 10 bases between the germline ends. CDR3 amino acids: CASSSSLSNEQFF. Written as DNA, the CDR3 is TGTGCCAGCAGCTCGTCCCTGAGCAATGAGCAGTTCTTC.

This rearrangement joins TRBV5-1 to TRBJ1-1; TRBD1 aligns across 7 bases. The CDR3 totals 18 residues. Germline V gene sequence: CDR1 SGHRS, CDR2 YFSETQ. Trimming took 4 bases from V and 1 from J; bases not matched to a gene: 16. CDR3 region: CASSPLRWEAGGNTEAFF. The CDR3 bases are TGCGCCAGCAGCCCCCTCAGGTGGGAGGCAGGGGGGAACACTGAAGCTTTCTTT.

This chain uses TRBV7-2 with TRBJ1-6; D is undetermined. The CDR3 is made up of 15 amino acids. Germline V gene sequence: CDR1 SGHTA, CDR2 FQGNSA. Trimming took off 2 bases at V and 8 bases at J, with 13 bases between the two ends. The CDR3 loop is CASSLYGQVYSPLHF. CDR3 bases: TGTGCCAGCAGCTTATACGGTCAGGTGTATTCACCCCTCCACTTT.

This rearrangement joins TRBV5-1 to TRBJ2-1; weak D call: TRBD1 (5 bases). The CDR3 consists of 17 residues. Germline lookup yields CDR1 SGHRS and CDR2 YFSETQ. Trimming removed 0 bases from V and 3 bases from J, with 16 bases in between. For the CDR3, the DNA is TGCGCCAGCAGCTTGGCCTATGAGTTAGGGGACTACAATGAGCAGTTCTTC. It is translated as CASSLAYELGDYNEQFF.

J is TRBJ1-2 and V is TRBV5-6, with 12 bases that match TRBD1. This CDR3 spans 16 amino acids. The germline gives CDR1 SGHDT, CDR2 YYEEEE. Unmatched junction bases numbered 10, after V lost 4 bases and J lost 6 bases. The CDR3 spells CASSRDRGQVFNGYTF. CDR3 nucleotides: TGTGCCAGCAGCCGGGACAGGGGGCAAGTCTTTAATGGCTACACCTTC. Full variable domain (outside the CDR3, taken from reference TRBV5-6 and TRBJ1-2): DAGVTQSPTHLIKTRGQQVTLRCSPKSGHDTVSWYQQALGQGPQFIFQYYEEEERQRGNFPDRFSGHQFPNYSSELNVNALLLGDSALYLCASSRDRGQVFNGYTFGSGTRLTVV.

The table lists this clone with a count of one. The V gene is TRBV6-5, the J gene TRBJ1-5; a weak D match, TRBD1 (6 bases). CDR1 and CDR2 (germline): MNHEY, SVGAGI. The CDR3 length is 15 residues. V was cut by 6 bases and J by 3 bases, with 15 bases left in between. The DNA for the CDR3 is TGTGCCAGCAGGCCTTGGGGGGGCTCCAATCAGCCCCAGCATTTT. Encoded protein: CASRPWGGSNQPQHF.

This chain joins TRBV23-1 and TRBJ1-2; D possibly corresponds to TRBD1 (6 bases). TRBV23-1 is an ORF, and what it does is uncertain. The length of the CDR3 is 16 residues. V was shortened by 1 base and J by 1 base, with 13 bases between the two germline ends. Here the CDR3 reads CASSQFPGDHNYGYTF. The DNA of the CDR3 is TGCGCCAGCAGTCAATTCCCAGGGGACCATAACTATGGCTACACCTTC.

The chain joins TRBV5-1 to TRBJ1-3; 8 bases fit TRBD1. The CDR3 contains 14 residues. The junction had 4 bases not matched to a gene; V was cut back by 4 bases and J by 4 bases. From germline, CDR1 is SGHRS and CDR2 YFSETQ. The CDR3 loop is CASSQTGVGNTIYF. CDR3 nucleotides: TGCGCCAGCAGCCAGACAGGGGTCGGAAACACCATATATTTT.

This clone has only one observation. The rearrangement uses TRBV7-2 and TRBJ2-3, with 13 positions matching TRBD2. Germline V gene lookup returns CDR1 SGHTA and CDR2 FQGNSA. J was trimmed by 8 bases and V by 1 base; bases with no gene match: 6. The CDR3 extends over 16 amino acids. The CDR3 protein is CASSLGLAGGRPTQYF. DNA for the CDR3: TGTGCCAGCAGCTTAGGACTAGCGGGGGGTCGACCTACGCAGTATTTT.

This clone has just a few counts. The J gene is TRBJ2-1, the V gene TRBV5-4; TRBD1 matches 9 bases. Trimming at V came to 2 bases and at J to 5 bases, leaving 5 bases not matched to a gene. This CDR3 spans 15 amino acids. CDR1 and CDR2 (germline): SGHNT, YYREEE (reference sequence). For the CDR3, the DNA is TGTGCCAGCAGCTTACCGGGACAGGGAGACAATGAGCAGTTCTTC. It codes for CASSLPGQGDNEQFF.

The rearrangement links TRBV6-5 to TRBJ2-7; 9 bases are shared with TRBD2. Trimming removed 8 bases from V and 2 bases from J; junction bases left unmatched: 7. The CDR3 contains 14 residues. In germline, CDR1 is MNHEY, CDR2 SVGAGI. Here the CDR3 reads CASLYSGGTYEQYF. CDR3 nucleotides: TGTGCCAGCCTCTATAGCGGGGGCACCTACGAGCAGTACTTC.

DNA for the CDR3: TGCAGCGTTGGGCGCGGGGGCACTGAAGCTTTCTTT. It encodes CSVGRGGTEAFF. J is TRBJ1-1 and V is TRBV29-1; tentatively, D is TRBD1 (5 bases). Germline V gene data show CDR1 as SQVTM and CDR2 as ANQGSEA. The CDR3 covers 12 residues. V was pared by 4 bases and J by 4 bases, with 10 bases between. Using reference TRBV29-1 and TRBJ1-1 for the parts outside the CDR3, the full variable domain is SAVISQKPSRDICQRGTSLTIQCQVDSQVTMMFWYRQQPGQSLTLIATANQGSEATYESGFVIDKFPISRPNLTFSTLTVSNMSPEDSSIYLCSVGRGGTEAFFGQGTRLTVV.

The chain has TRBV3-1 (or the pseudogene TRBV3-2) and TRBJ2-5; D is perhaps TRBD1 (6 bases). Germline CDR1 reads LGHDT; CDR2 reads YNNKEL (reference sequence). Trimming cost V 3 bases and J 7 bases, with 12 bases left between them. The CDR3 runs to 13 residues. CDR3 nucleotide sequence: TGTGCCAGCAGCCAGGACAGTAGTGGGACCCAGTACTTC. Residues: CASSQDSSGTQYF.

This rearrangement joins TRBV5-1 to TRBJ2-1; 7 bases are shared with TRBD1. V lost 3 bases to trimming and J lost 8 bases; unmatched junction nucleotides: 5. CDR3 length: 13 residues. Germline V gene lookup returns CDR1 SGHRS and CDR2 YFSETQ. CDR3 bases: TGCGCCAGCAGCTCGACAGGGAACGATGAGCAGTTCTTC. This translates into CASSSTGNDEQFF.

This clone turned up a few times. The gene calls are TRBV4-1 and TRBJ2-7, with TRBD1 matching over 8 bases. With 4 bases clipped from V and 5 bases from J, the junction kept 7 bases outside the gene matches. Germline V gene sequence: CDR1 MGHRA, CDR2 YSYEKL. The CDR3 loop spans 14 amino acids. CDR3 sequence: CASSLRPTGDEQYF. CDR3 DNA: TGCGCCAGCAGCCTAAGGCCGACAGGGGACGAGCAGTACTTC.